This T cell receptor (beta chain) appears in the sequencing data of a study of T-cell memory formation after mild COVID-19. TCRdb re-analysed the 5' RACE reads in MiXCR, keeping a single row per CDR3 protein. Of roughly 180,000 distinct CDR3 sequences listed, about 18% are singletons. Study-wide results and limits: CD4+ bias marked clones expanding day 15 to 37, unlike balanced contracting clones.

This clonotype came up a few times. The antigen remains undetermined. The sequencing sample was made of PBMCs or a T cell subset sorted from them (not recorded which). The receptor was derived from a man aged 18-30 years who had mild COVID-19 (a few samples of this study predate the infection). Cell type and time point are not known.

The CDR3: CASSYSGQEKLFF. DNA for the CDR3: TGTGCCAGCAGTTACTCGGGCCAGGAAAAACTGTTTTTT. The V and J genes are TRBV6-5 and TRBJ1-4, with no clear D. Germline CDR1 and CDR2: MNHEY and SVGAGI. The CDR3 is made up of 13 amino acids. Trimming left V 0 bases short and J 8 bases short, with 7 bases between.